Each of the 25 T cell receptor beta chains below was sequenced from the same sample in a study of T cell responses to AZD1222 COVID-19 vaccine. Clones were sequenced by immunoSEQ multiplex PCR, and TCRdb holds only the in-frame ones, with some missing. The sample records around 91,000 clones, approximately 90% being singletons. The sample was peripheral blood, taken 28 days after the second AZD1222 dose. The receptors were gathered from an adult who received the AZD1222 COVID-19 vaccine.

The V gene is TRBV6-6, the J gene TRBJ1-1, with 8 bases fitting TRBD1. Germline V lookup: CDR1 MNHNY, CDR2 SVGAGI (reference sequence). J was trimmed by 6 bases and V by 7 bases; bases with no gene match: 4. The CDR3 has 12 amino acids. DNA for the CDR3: TGTGCCAGCACCAAACAGGGGGCTGAAGCTTTCTTT. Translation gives CASTKQGAEAFF.

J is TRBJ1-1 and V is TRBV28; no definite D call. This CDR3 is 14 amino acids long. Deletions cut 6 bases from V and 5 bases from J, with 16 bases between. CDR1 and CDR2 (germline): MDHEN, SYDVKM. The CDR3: CASSPTYQWTEAFF. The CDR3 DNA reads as TGTGCCAGCAGCCCGACCTATCAGTGGACTGAAGCTTTCTTT.

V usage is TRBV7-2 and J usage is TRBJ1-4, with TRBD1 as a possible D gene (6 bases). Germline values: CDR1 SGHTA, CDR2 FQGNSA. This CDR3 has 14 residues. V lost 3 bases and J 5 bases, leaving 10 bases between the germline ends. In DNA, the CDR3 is TGTGCCAGCAGCTTTACGAGGGGGAATGAAAAACTGTTTTTT. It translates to CASSFTRGNEKLFF.

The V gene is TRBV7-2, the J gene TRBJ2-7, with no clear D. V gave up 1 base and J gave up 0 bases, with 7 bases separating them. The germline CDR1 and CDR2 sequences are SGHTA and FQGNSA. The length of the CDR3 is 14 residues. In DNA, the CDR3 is TGTGCCAGCAGCTTAGGACTTAGCTCCTACGAGCAGTACTTC. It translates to CASSLGLSSYEQYF.

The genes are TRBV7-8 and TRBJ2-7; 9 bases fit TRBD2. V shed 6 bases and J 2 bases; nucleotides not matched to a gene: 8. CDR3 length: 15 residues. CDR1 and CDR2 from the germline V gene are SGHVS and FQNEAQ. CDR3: CASSYTSGRTYEQYF. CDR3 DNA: TGTGCCAGCAGTTATACTAGCGGGCGAACCTACGAGCAGTACTTC.

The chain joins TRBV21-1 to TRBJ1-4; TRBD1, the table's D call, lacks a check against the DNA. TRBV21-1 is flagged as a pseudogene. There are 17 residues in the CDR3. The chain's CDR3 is CASSPPWWTGVCEKLFF. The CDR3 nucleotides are TGTGCCAGCAGCCCGCCGTGGTGGACAGGGGTGTGTGAAAAACTGTTTTTT.

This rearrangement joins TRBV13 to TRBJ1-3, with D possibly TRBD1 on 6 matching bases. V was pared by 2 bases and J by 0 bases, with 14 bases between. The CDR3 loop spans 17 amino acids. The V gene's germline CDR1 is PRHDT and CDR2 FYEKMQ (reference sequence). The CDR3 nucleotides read TGTGCCAGCAGCTTAACTTGGGGGCGATCCTCTGGAAACACCATATATTTT. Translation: CASSLTWGRSSGNTIYF.

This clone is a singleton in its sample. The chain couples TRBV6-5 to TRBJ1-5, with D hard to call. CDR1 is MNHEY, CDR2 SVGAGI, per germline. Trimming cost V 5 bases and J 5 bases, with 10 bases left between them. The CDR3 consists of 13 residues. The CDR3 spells CASSHNLDQPQHF. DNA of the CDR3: TGTGCCAGCAGTCACAACTTGGATCAGCCCCAGCATTTT.

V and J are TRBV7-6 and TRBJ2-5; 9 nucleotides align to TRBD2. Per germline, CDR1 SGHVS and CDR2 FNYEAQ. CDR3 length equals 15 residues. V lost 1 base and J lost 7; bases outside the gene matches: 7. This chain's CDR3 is CASSLESGRLGTQYF. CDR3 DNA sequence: TGTGCCAGCAGCTTAGAGAGCGGGAGGTTAGGGACCCAGTACTTC.

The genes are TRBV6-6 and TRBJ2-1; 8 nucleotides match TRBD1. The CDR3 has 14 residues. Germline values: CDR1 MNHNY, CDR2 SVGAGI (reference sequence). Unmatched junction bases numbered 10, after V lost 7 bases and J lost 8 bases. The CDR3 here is CASNIGQGWDEQFF. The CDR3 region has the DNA TGTGCCAGCAACATAGGACAGGGATGGGATGAGCAGTTCTTC.

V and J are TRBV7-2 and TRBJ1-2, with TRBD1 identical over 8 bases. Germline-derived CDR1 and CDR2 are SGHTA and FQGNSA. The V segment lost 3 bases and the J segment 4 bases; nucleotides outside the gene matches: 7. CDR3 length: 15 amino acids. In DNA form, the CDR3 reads TGTGCCAGCAGCTTGCAACAGGGGGAAGGCTATGGCTACACCTTC. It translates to CASSLQQGEGYGYTF.

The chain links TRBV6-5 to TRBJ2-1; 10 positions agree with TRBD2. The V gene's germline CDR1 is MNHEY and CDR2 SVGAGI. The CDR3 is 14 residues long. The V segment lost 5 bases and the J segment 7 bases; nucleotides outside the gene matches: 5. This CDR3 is CASSLASGSNEQFF. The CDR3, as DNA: TGTGCCAGCAGTCTGGCTAGCGGGAGTAATGAGCAGTTCTTC.

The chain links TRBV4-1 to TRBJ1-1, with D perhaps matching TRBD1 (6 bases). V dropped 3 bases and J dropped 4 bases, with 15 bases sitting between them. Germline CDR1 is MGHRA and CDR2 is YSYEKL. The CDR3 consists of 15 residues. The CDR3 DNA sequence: TGCGCCAGCAGCCATCCAGGGGCGCGCGGCACTGAAGCTTTCTTT. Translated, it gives CASSHPGARGTEAFF.

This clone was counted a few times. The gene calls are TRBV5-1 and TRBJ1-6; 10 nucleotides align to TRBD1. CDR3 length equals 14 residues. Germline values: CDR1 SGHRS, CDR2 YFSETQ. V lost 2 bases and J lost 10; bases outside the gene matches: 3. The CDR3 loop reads CASSLGQGGSPLHF. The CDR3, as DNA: TGCGCCAGCAGCTTAGGACAGGGGGGCTCACCCCTCCACTTT. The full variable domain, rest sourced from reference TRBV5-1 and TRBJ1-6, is KAGVTQTPRYLIKTRGQQVTLSCSPISGHRSVSWYQQTPGQGLQFLFEYFSETQRNKGNFPGRFSGRQFSNSRSEMNVSTLELGDSALYLCASSLGQGGSPLHFGNGTRLTVT.

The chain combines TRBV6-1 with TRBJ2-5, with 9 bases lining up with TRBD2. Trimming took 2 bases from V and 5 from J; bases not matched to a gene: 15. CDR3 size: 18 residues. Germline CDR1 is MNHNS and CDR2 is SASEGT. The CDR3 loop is CASSEIGGGRAGMETQYF. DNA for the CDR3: TGTGCCAGCAGTGAAATTGGGGGCGGGAGGGCCGGAATGGAGACCCAGTACTTC.

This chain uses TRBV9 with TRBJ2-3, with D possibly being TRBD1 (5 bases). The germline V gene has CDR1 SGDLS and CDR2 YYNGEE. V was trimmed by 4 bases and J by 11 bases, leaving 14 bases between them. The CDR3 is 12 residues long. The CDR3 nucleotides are TGTGCCAGCAGCACGAGCCAGGGCGGGCAGTATTTT. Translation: CASSTSQGGQYF.

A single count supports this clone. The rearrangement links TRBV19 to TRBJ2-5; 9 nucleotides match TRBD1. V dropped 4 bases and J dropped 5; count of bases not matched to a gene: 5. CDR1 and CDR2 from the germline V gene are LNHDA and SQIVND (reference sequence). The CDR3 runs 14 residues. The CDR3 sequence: CASSTRTGAETQYF. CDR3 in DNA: TGTGCCAGTAGTACCCGGACAGGGGCCGAGACCCAGTACTTC.

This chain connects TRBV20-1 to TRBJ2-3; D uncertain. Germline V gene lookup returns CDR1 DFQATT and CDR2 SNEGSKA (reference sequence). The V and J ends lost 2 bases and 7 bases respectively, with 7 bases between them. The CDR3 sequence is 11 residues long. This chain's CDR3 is CSARPGNTQYF. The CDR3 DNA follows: TGCAGTGCTAGACCTGGGAATACGCAGTATTTT.

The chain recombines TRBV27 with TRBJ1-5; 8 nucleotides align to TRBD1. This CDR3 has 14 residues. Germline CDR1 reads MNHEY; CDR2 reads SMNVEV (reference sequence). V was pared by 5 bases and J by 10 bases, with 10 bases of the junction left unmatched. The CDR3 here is CASSPGQGFGPQHF. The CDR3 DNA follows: TGTGCCAGCAGTCCCGGACAGGGTTTTGGTCCCCAGCATTTT.

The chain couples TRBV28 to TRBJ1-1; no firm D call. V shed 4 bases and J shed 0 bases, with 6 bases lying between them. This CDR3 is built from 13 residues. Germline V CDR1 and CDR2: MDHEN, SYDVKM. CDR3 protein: CASSSVLNTEAFF. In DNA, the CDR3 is TGTGCCAGCAGTTCTGTGTTGAACACTGAAGCTTTCTTT.

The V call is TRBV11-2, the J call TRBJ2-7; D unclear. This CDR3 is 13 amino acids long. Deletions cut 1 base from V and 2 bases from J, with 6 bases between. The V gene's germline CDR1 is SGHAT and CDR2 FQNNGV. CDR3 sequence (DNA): TGTGCCAGCAGCTTAGGTGACCCCTACGAGCAGTACTTC. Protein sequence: CASSLGDPYEQYF. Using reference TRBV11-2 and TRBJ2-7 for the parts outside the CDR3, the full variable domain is EAGVAQSPRYKIIEKRQSVAFWCNPISGHATLYWYQQILGQGPKLLIQFQNNGVVDDSQLPKDRFSAERLKGVDSTLKIQPAKLEDSAVYLCASSLGDPYEQYFGPGTRLTVT.

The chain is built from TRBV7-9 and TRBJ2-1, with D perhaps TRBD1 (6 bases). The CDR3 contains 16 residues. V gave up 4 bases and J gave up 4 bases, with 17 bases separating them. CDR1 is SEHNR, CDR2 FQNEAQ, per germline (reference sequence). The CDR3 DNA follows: TGTGCCAGCAGCTCCCTATTAGGGGGAGCGTACAATGAGCAGTTCTTC. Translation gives CASSSLLGGAYNEQFF.

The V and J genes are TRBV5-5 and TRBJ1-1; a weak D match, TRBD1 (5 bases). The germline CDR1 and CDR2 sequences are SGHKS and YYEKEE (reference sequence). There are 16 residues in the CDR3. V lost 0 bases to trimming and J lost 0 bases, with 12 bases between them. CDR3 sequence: CASSLGPTVLNTEAFF. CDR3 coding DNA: TGTGCCAGCAGCTTGGGACCGACAGTCTTGAACACTGAAGCTTTCTTT.

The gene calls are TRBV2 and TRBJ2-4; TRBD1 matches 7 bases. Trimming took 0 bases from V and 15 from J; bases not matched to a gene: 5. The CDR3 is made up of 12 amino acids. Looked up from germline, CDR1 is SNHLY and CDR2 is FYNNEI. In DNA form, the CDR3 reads TGTGCCAGCAGTGAAGCAGGGACAGATTGGTACTTC. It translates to CASSEAGTDWYF. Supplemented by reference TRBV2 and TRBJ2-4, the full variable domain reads EPEVTQTPSHQVTQMGQEVILRCVPISNHLYFYWYRQILGQKVEFLVSFYNNEISEKSEIFDDQFSVERPDGSNFTLKIRSTKLEDSAMYFCASSEAGTDWYFGAGTRLSVL.

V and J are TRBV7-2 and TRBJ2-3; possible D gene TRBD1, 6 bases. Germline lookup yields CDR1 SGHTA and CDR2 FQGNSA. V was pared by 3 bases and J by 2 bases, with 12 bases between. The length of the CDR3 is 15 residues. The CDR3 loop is CASSFLGADTDTQYF. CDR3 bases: TGTGCCAGCAGCTTTTTGGGGGCTGACACAGATACGCAGTATTTT.